The 31 T cell receptor beta chains in this list originate from one sample, sequenced in a study of blood T cell repertoires in COVID-19 (dated by TCRdb to the early 2020s). Library prep was done by the immunoSEQ multiplex PCR assay. TCRdb re-hosts the immuneACCESS table, in-frame sequences only. Its copies lack some clones; in the studies checked, an unresolved V gene accounts for under half of them, and the cause for the rest is not known. The sample table shows 150,000 to 200,000 clones, and approximately 85% are seen once. Roughly 9.2% of the sample is in the top ten clones. Material: peripheral blood. These receptors were obtained from a woman older than 75 with acute or convalescent COVID-19.

The table lists this clone with a count of one. V gene TRBV7-9 combines with J gene TRBJ2-3, with D possibly being TRBD2 (6 bases). The CDR3 is 15 residues long. V was clipped by 4 bases and J by 6 bases, with 17 bases between them. The germline CDR1 and CDR2 sequences are SEHNR and FQNEAQ (reference sequence). The CDR3 spells CASSSDGTVVDTQYF. The CDR3 bases are TGTGCCAGCAGCTCCGACGGGACTGTTGTGGATACGCAGTATTTT.

The V gene is TRBV7-9, the J gene TRBJ2-5; D perhaps matches TRBD2 (6 bases). The CDR3 contains 13 residues. Germline CDR1 reads SEHNR; CDR2 reads FQNEAQ (reference sequence). The V end was cut by 1 base, the J end by 7 bases, with 10 bases between. The DNA of the CDR3 is TGTGCCAGCAGCTTAGAACTAGCTGGGACCCAGTACTTC. Encoded protein: CASSLELAGTQYF.

V usage is TRBV3-1 (or the pseudogene TRBV3-2) and J usage is TRBJ2-3, with 7 bases lining up with TRBD2. Germline V gene lookup returns CDR1 LGHDT and CDR2 YNNKEL (reference sequence). V shed 1 base, J shed 2 bases, and the junction held 9 bases outside the gene matches. The CDR3 is made up of 17 amino acids. The CDR3 protein is CASSQGKTSWATDTQYF. DNA of the CDR3: TGTGCCAGCAGCCAAGGAAAGACTAGCTGGGCCACAGATACGCAGTATTTT.

The J gene is TRBJ1-6, the V gene TRBV7-6, with D tentatively TRBD1 (6 bases). This CDR3 spans 16 amino acids. V was trimmed by 5 bases and J by 8 bases, leaving 19 bases between them. The germline V gene has CDR1 SGHVS and CDR2 FNYEAQ. The CDR3 region has the DNA TGTGCCAGCAGCCCCCACCCAGGGGTCGGGGATTCACCCCTCCACTTT. Translated, it gives CASSPHPGVGDSPLHF.

The chain recombines TRBV7-2 with TRBJ2-1; 10 bases align to TRBD2. CDR3 length equals 15 residues. CDR1 is SGHTA, CDR2 FQGNSA, per germline. V was clipped by 5 bases and J by 2 bases; unmatched bases: 3. The CDR3 sequence: CASSLSGGPYNEQFF. CDR3 nucleotide sequence: TGTGCCAGCAGCCTTAGCGGGGGGCCCTACAATGAGCAGTTCTTC.

The rearrangement uses TRBV5-1 and TRBJ1-4; 8 bases align to TRBD1. The germline V gene has CDR1 SGHRS and CDR2 YFSETQ. This CDR3 comprises 15 residues. V trimming: 4 bases; J trimming: 7 bases; junction bases outside the gene matches: 9. For the CDR3, the DNA is TGCGCCAGCAGCCGGGCCGGACAGGGAACTGAAAAACTGTTTTTT. This sequence encodes CASSRAGQGTEKLFF.

The sample holds a few counts of this clone. The V gene is TRBV7-2, the J gene TRBJ1-6; 10 bases are a match to TRBD1. V lost 4 bases and J lost 10; bases outside the gene matches: 4. Looked up from germline, CDR1 is SGHTA and CDR2 is FQGNSA. CDR3 length equals 14 residues. CDR3: CASSWDRGGSPLHF. CDR3 nucleotide sequence: TGTGCCAGCAGCTGGGACAGGGGTGGATCACCCCTCCACTTT. Full variable domain (outside the CDR3, taken from reference TRBV7-2 and TRBJ1-6): GAGVSQSPSNKVTEKGKDVELRCDPISGHTALYWYRQSLGQGLEFLIYFQGNSAPDKSGLPSDRFSAERTGGSVSTLTIQRTQQEDSAVYLCASSWDRGGSPLHFGNGTRLTVT.

V is TRBV18 and J is TRBJ2-5; 10 positions match TRBD2. The CDR3 has 15 residues. The germline V gene encodes CDR1 KGHSH and CDR2 LQKENI. V dropped 8 bases and J dropped 6; count of bases not matched to a gene: 12. CDR3 in DNA: TGTGCCAGCCTTACTAGCGGGGTTGAGGCGCAGACCCAGTACTTC. It yields the protein CASLTSGVEAQTQYF. The full variable domain, with the rest looked up from reference TRBV18 and TRBJ2-5, is NAGVMQNPRHLVRRRGQEARLRCSPMKGHSHVYWYRQLPEEGLKFMVYLQKENIIDESGMPKERFSAEFPKEGPSILRIQQVVRGDSAAYFCASLTSGVEAQTQYFGPGTRLLVL.

The chain uses TRBV2 and TRBJ2-1; a weak D match, TRBD2 (6 bases). This CDR3 has 15 amino acids. CDR1 and CDR2 (germline): SNHLY, FYNNEI. Trimming took off 7 bases at V and 7 bases at J, with 20 bases between the two ends. The CDR3, as DNA: TGTGCCAGCATCCCCGGGACTCGACGGTATAATGAGCAGTTCTTC. Protein: CASIPGTRRYNEQFF.

This rearrangement joins TRBV19 to TRBJ2-7; 10 bases match TRBD2. Trimming at V came to 3 bases and at J to 2 bases, leaving 4 bases not matched to a gene. The CDR3 length is 15 residues. Germline V gene lookup returns CDR1 LNHDA and CDR2 SQIVND (reference sequence). CDR3 protein: CASSIQAGGTYEQYF. CDR3 DNA sequence: TGTGCCAGTAGTATTCAAGCGGGGGGGACCTACGAGCAGTACTTC.

This clone was seen a handful of times. J is TRBJ2-5 and V is TRBV12-3 or TRBV12-4; no firm D call. This CDR3 contains 12 residues. Trimming left V 2 bases short and J 5 bases short, with 6 bases between. As DNA, the CDR3 is TGTGCCAGCAGTTTAAGGCGGGAGACCCAGTACTTC. Encoded protein: CASSLRRETQYF.

The rearrangement joins TRBV5-4 to TRBJ2-7, with TRBD2 as a possible D gene (5 bases). The germline V gene has CDR1 SGHNT and CDR2 YYREEE (reference sequence). The CDR3 totals 15 residues. V was shortened by 4 bases and J by 0 bases, with 14 bases between the two germline ends. The CDR3 sequence is CASSPEVGSSYEQYF. CDR3 DNA: TGTGCCAGCAGCCCAGAGGTTGGGAGCTCCTACGAGCAGTACTTC.

The genes are TRBV2 and TRBJ1-5; D is possibly TRBD1 (6 bases). There are 16 residues in the CDR3. V was pared by 6 bases and J by 3 bases, with 18 bases between. Germline V gene data show CDR1 as SNHLY and CDR2 as FYNNEI. The CDR3 here is CASRAPLQGYNQPQHF. In DNA, the CDR3 is TGTGCCAGCAGGGCCCCACTACAGGGCTACAATCAGCCCCAGCATTTT.

This clone was detected once. The gene calls are TRBV4-2 and TRBJ1-5, with D maybe TRBD1 (6 bases). Germline values: CDR1 LGHNA, CDR2 YNFKEQ. V gave up 0 bases and J gave up 4 bases, with 10 bases separating them. The CDR3 contains 15 residues. CDR3 sequence: CASSQERGGNQPQHF. In DNA, the CDR3 is TGTGCCAGCAGCCAAGAAAGGGGGGGGAATCAGCCCCAGCATTTT.

The J gene is TRBJ1-1, the V gene TRBV27, with a tentative D call TRBD1 (6 bases). The CDR3 loop spans 15 amino acids. V dropped 4 bases and J dropped 0 bases, with 12 bases sitting between them. Germline V gene lookup returns CDR1 MNHEY and CDR2 SMNVEV (reference sequence). The CDR3 nucleotides are TGTGCCAGCAGTTCCAGGACAGCCATGAACACTGAAGCTTTCTTT. This codes for CASSSRTAMNTEAFF.

This chain links TRBV6-1 with TRBJ1-3; D gene uncertain. CDR1 MNHNS and CDR2 SASEGT come from the germline V gene. Trimming pared 1 base from V and 0 bases from J, leaving 7 bases between. The CDR3 covers 15 residues. As DNA, the CDR3 is TGTGCCAGCAGTGAAGTGCTAGGCTCTGGAAACACCATATATTTT. Protein: CASSEVLGSGNTIYF.

This sequence joins TRBV7-9 and TRBJ1-5, with TRBD1 matching over 7 bases. The CDR3 length is 16 residues. Germline trimming cut 0 bases from V and 2 bases from J; bases unmatched to any gene: 4. In germline, CDR1 is SEHNR, CDR2 FQNEAQ (reference sequence). CDR3 coding DNA: TGTGCCAGCAGCTTAGCAGGGGGCACCGGCAATCAGCCCCAGCATTTT. This gives the protein CASSLAGGTGNQPQHF.

This chain connects TRBV7-2 to TRBJ2-1; no clear D gene. CDR3 length: 13 residues. The V end was cut by 0 bases, the J end by 10 bases, with 10 bases between. The germline CDR1 and CDR2 sequences are SGHTA and FQGNSA. The CDR3, as DNA: TGTGCCAGCAGCTTAGCGGCCATCTGGGAGCAGTTCTTC. Translating gives CASSLAAIWEQFF.

This clone was detected only once. The chain couples TRBV27 to TRBJ2-2; tentative D call: TRBD1 (6 bases). The germline V gene encodes CDR1 MNHEY and CDR2 SMNVEV (reference sequence). V was pared by 6 bases and J by 6 bases, with 14 bases between. The CDR3 runs to 14 residues. The CDR3 sequence: CASRVQGGAGELFF. CDR3 sequence (DNA): TGTGCCAGCAGGGTACAGGGTGGGGCCGGGGAGCTGTTTTTT.

The chain joins TRBV19 to TRBJ1-1; 9 bases align to TRBD1. The CDR3 extends over 17 amino acids. Trimming took 7 bases from V and 7 from J; bases not matched to a gene: 19. The germline V gene has CDR1 LNHDA and CDR2 SQIVND (reference sequence). CDR3 protein: CASTRIGGQGLSGEAFF. DNA of the CDR3: TGTGCCAGTACCCGTATTGGGGGACAGGGTCTATCAGGTGAAGCTTTCTTT. Full variable domain (remainder filled in from reference TRBV19 and TRBJ1-1): DGGITQSPKYLFRKEGQNVTLSCEQNLNHDAMYWYRQDPGQGLRLIYYSQIVNDFQKGDIAEGYSVSREKKESFPLTVTSAQKNPTAFYLCASTRIGGQGLSGEAFFGQGTRLTVV.

J is TRBJ2-1 and V is TRBV27, with 9 bases matching TRBD1. The CDR3 totals 16 residues. V was pared by 6 bases and J by 5 bases, with 11 bases of the junction left unmatched. Per the germline V gene, CDR1 is MNHEY and CDR2 is SMNVEV (reference sequence). DNA for the CDR3: TGTGCCAGCAGCCGCCCTCCGGGACAGGGTCACAATGAGCAGTTCTTC. It specifies CASSRPPGQGHNEQFF.

With respect to this clone: A much larger clone is a single base away; this may be a read error. The same CDR3 can be traced to other DNA sequences in this sample. V and J are TRBV7-2 and TRBJ1-1; no definite D call. The V gene's germline CDR1 is SGHTA and CDR2 FQGNSA. CDR3 size: 13 residues. Trimming took off 3 bases at V and 1 base at J, with 6 bases between the two ends. The CDR3 bases are TGTGCCAGCAGCTTGACTGAGAACACTGAAGCTTTCTTT. Translated, it gives CASSLTENTEAFF. Using reference TRBV7-2 and TRBJ1-1 for the parts outside the CDR3, the full variable domain is GAGVSQSPSNKVTEKGKDVELRCDPISGHTALYWYRQSLGQGLEFLIYFQGNSAPDKSGLPSDRFSAERTGGSVSTLTIQRTQQEDSAVYLCASSLTENTEAFFGQGTRLTVV.

The CDR3 is CASSGRQGMQGYTF. CDR3 in DNA: TGTGCCAGCAGCGGACGACAGGGAATGCAAGGCTACACCTTC. The chain employs TRBV9 and TRBJ1-2, with 7 bases identical to TRBD1. The J segment lost 8 bases and the V segment lost 3 bases, leaving 10 bases of the junction unmatched. Germline CDR1 reads SGDLS; CDR2 reads YYNGEE. This CDR3 spans 14 amino acids.

This sequence joins TRBV18 and TRBJ2-1; perhaps TRBD2 as D (6 bases). Trimming shortened V by 0 bases and J by 0 bases, and 15 bases separated the two germline ends. The CDR3 has 18 amino acids. Germline V gene data show CDR1 as KGHSH and CDR2 as LQKENI. The CDR3, as DNA: TGTGCCAGCTCACCACCCCCATGGGACTCCTTCTCCTACAATGAGCAGTTCTTC. Protein product: CASSPPPWDSFSYNEQFF. The whole variable domain, filled in from reference TRBV18 and TRBJ2-1, reads NAGVMQNPRHLVRRRGQEARLRCSPMKGHSHVYWYRQLPEEGLKFMVYLQKENIIDESGMPKERFSAEFPKEGPSILRIQQVVRGDSAAYFCASSPPPWDSFSYNEQFFGPGTRLTVL.

The gene calls are TRBV19 and TRBJ1-2; maybe TRBD1 (6 bases). The V gene lost 0 bases and the J gene lost 2 bases, with 7 bases spanning the gap. Germline V gene data show CDR1 as LNHDA and CDR2 as SQIVND (reference sequence). This CDR3 comprises 14 residues. CDR3 in DNA: TGTGCCAGTAGTATAGATAGGGGGAACTATGGCTACACCTTC. Encoded protein: CASSIDRGNYGYTF.

The CDR3 reads CASSTREEGTEAFF. CDR3 coding DNA: TGTGCCAGCTCAACGAGGGAGGAGGGGACTGAAGCTTTCTTT. The chain recombines TRBV18 with TRBJ1-1, with a tentative D call TRBD1 (5 bases). CDR1 and CDR2 from the germline V gene are KGHSH and LQKENI. The V and J ends lost 5 bases and 5 bases respectively, with 15 bases between them. The CDR3 is 14 amino acids.

In its sample, this clone was seen once. CDR3 DNA sequence: TGTGCCAGCAGTTACGGACAGGGGAGATCACCCCTCCACTTT. Translated: CASSYGQGRSPLHF. The V gene is TRBV7-9, the J gene TRBJ1-6; 9 bases map to TRBD1. There are 14 residues in the CDR3. V lost 6 bases, J lost 10 bases, and 7 bases stayed unmatched. CDR1 and CDR2 from the germline V gene are SEHNR and FQNEAQ (reference sequence).

The chain recombines TRBV18 with TRBJ1-5, with 10 bases that match TRBD1. This CDR3 has 17 amino acids. Germline V gene lookup returns CDR1 KGHSH and CDR2 LQKENI. The V segment lost 3 bases and the J segment 0 bases; nucleotides outside the gene matches: 5. The CDR3 reads CASSPRTGGYSNQPQHF. The CDR3 region has the DNA TGTGCCAGCTCACCGCGGACAGGGGGGTATAGCAATCAGCCCCAGCATTTT.

The chain links TRBV5-1 to TRBJ2-3; the match to TRBD1 covers 7 bases. The length of the CDR3 is 15 residues. The J segment lost 8 bases and the V segment lost 6 bases, leaving 15 bases of the junction unmatched. Per the germline V gene, CDR1 is SGHRS and CDR2 is YFSETQ. In DNA form, the CDR3 reads TGCGCCAGCAAGAACACCGGGACAGATAGAGGTACGCAGTATTTT. Translating gives CASKNTGTDRGTQYF.

Comment on this clone: Germline is not matched at one junction end, which may reflect a read error. This chain connects TRBV10-3 to TRBJ2-3, with TRBD2 matching over 9 bases. CDR1 and CDR2 from the germline V gene are ENHRY and SYGVKD. The CDR3 runs to 13 residues. CDR3 bases: TGTGCCATCAGTGCATCTAGCGGGGCCCACGACCTTTTT. This codes for CAISASSGAHDLF.

DNA of the CDR3: TGTGCCACCAGCAGGGCAGGTTCCCGCTCCTACGAGCAGTACTTC. It is translated as CATSRAGSRSYEQYF. The chain links TRBV15 to TRBJ2-7; D is unclear. The V and J ends lost 3 bases and 0 bases respectively, with 12 bases between them. The CDR3 totals 15 residues. Germline values: CDR1 LNHNV, CDR2 YYDKDF (reference sequence). Combining the CDR3 with reference TRBV15 and TRBJ2-7 gives the whole variable domain DAMVIQNPRYQVTQFGKPVTLSCSQTLNHNVMYWYQQKSSQAPKLLFHYYDKDFNNEADTPDNFQSRRPNTSFCFLDIRSPGLGDTAMYLCATSRAGSRSYEQYFGPGTRLTVT.